This TCR beta chain is from a study of PD-1 blockade in classical Hodgkin lymphoma (dated by TCRdb to the early 2020s). The study in broad terms: The study used TCR beta sequencing and CyTOF to define a peripheral blood immune signature of response to PD-1 blockade in classical Hodgkin lymphoma.

Interpreted using the paper, the time point label stands for: newly diagnosed, previously untreated cHL patient sample. CD8+ T cells were purified from thawed PBMCs by magnetic negative selection with a Miltenyi CD8+ T cell isolation kit. To serve as a comparison group for the relapsed/refractory trial patients, PBMCs were sequenced from patients with newly diagnosed, previously untreated classical Hodgkin lymphoma. Peripheral blood was collected in 8 mL Vacutainer Cell Preparation Tubes, from which PBMCs were isolated by centrifugation and then cryopreserved. Purified CD4+ and CD8+ fractions were generated only in cases for which an additional PBMC sample was available. Magnetically labelled cells were removed on LS columns in a quadroMACS separator, and the flow-through was collected as the purified fraction. In the germline V gene, CDR1 corresponds to SGHRS and CDR2 to YFSETQ. The CDR3 numbers 17 residues from cysteine through phenylalanine. The CDR3 DNA has 51 bases and is translated from base 1. Trimming costs V 0 bases and J 1 base, and their ends lie 15 bases apart.

Study-wide conclusions, independent of this receptor: Baseline TCR diversity was reported as lower in newly diagnosed patients than in healthy donors, and lower still in relapsed/refractory patients. The study was restricted to a single clinical trial cohort, and the causes of repertoire differences, possibly disease activity or prior therapy, were left undefined.

A word on this clone: Its recognized antigen is unknown. Per-base quality was not reported, and no clone a single base away is much larger than it.

Genomic DNA was isolated using the Qiagen DNeasy kit from unsorted PBMCs as well as from negatively selected CD4+ and CD8+ fractions. Amplification of TCR beta CDR3 regions was done by immunoSEQ multiplex PCR with primers that anneal to V and J segments. Amplification bias was minimized using a synthetic immune receptor repertoire, and residual bias was removed computationally after sequencing. The study's own analysis went as follows. Repertoire diversity was quantified as the Shannon entropy index using custom Python scripts. Unsorted, CD4+ and CD8+ repertoires were analyzed separately, except for combined analyses in which CD4+ and CD8+ sequences were merged in silico. TCRdb obtained this table from immuneACCESS and retained in-frame rearrangements with V and J assigned. These tables miss some clones; where compared with another copy, unresolved V genes account for less than half of the shortfall, and the remainder is unexplained. V, J and clone size were drawn from that table, and D and trimming were deduced from the DNA. Within this sample are roughly 4,200 clones, with roughly 80% of them counted one time only. About an eighth of the sample belongs to the ten largest clones.

The sequencing sample was made of CD8+ T cells from blood. This clonotype was sampled from a human donor with classical Hodgkin lymphoma. The chain was built from TRBV5-1 and TRBJ2-3; the D region possibly corresponds to TRBD2 (5 bases align). The nucleotide sequence reads TGCGCCAGCAGCTTGGCGGCAGCGGCGTTCGGCACAGATACGCAGTATTTT. Its protein product is CASSLAAAAFGTDTQYF.